These T cell receptor beta chains were read from a single sample in a study of T-cell memory formation after mild COVID-19. Via MiXCR, TCRdb re-called the 5' RACE reads, giving one row per CDR3 protein. Seen here are about 270,000 distinct CDR3 sequences, about 16% observed once, and the top ten hold roughly 24%. Sequencing was performed on PBMCs or a T cell subset sorted from them (not recorded which). The receptors come from a man aged 18 to 29 who had mild COVID-19 (a few samples of this study predate the infection). Cell type and time point are not known. Each CDR3 is given with its conserved first and last residue. Fields, in order: V gene, D gene, CDR3 length, clone size, J gene, CDR3 protein, CDR3 DNA. D genes are given only for firm matches. Clone size, where shown, is once, few, many, or a class for clones that have expanded.

TRBV30	TRBD1	14	-	TRBJ2-3	CAWTNRGREDTQYF	TGTGCCTGGACCAACAGGGGCAGGGAAGATACGCAGTATTTT
TRBV11-2	-	16	-	TRBJ1-1	CASSVRRGGRETEAFF	TGTGCCAGCAGCGTAAGGAGGGGGGGGCGCGAAACTGAAGCTTTCTTT
TRBV12-3/TRBV12-4	TRBD2	17	few	TRBJ2-1	CASRFKRGALTTDEQFF	TGTGCCAGCCGGTTTAAGCGGGGGGCGTTAACTACGGATGAGCAGTTCTTC
TRBV29-1	-	12	few	TRBJ2-2	CSVAWNTGELFF	TGCAGCGTTGCCTGGAACACCGGGGAGCTGTTTTTT
TRBV9	-	15	-	TRBJ2-1	CASSAPTISGNEQFF	TGTGCCAGCAGCGCCCCTACCATCTCCGGGAATGAGCAGTTCTTC
TRBV5-4	-	12	-	TRBJ1-2	CASRDPLGGYTF	TGTGCCAGCAGGGACCCCCTGGGAGGCTACACCTTC
TRBV6-1	-	15	few	TRBJ2-3	CASSTGSTSTDTQYF	TGTGCCAGCAGTACAGGGAGTACTAGCACAGATACGCAGTATTTT
TRBV6-6	-	11	-	TRBJ2-1	CASHNGQGQFF	TGTGCCAGCCATAATGGGCAGGGGCAGTTCTTC
TRBV4-1	-	12	-	TRBJ2-3	CASSQDRNTQYF	TGCGCCAGCAGCCAAGATCGGAATACGCAGTATTTT
TRBV5-8	TRBD1	13	-	TRBJ2-5	CASRQGVGETQYF	TGTGCCAGCCGACAGGGTGTGGGAGAGACCCAGTACTTC
TRBV10-3	-	14	-	TRBJ2-5	CAISGHRAQETQYF	TGTGCCATCAGTGGACACAGGGCTCAAGAGACCCAGTACTTC
TRBV6-2/TRBV6-3	-	14	-	TRBJ2-4	CASSYSGGKNIQYF	TGTGCCAGCAGTTACTCCGGCGGCAAAAACATTCAGTACTTC
TRBV19	TRBD1	15	few	TRBJ1-1	CASTKLLPGQGQAFF	TGTGCCAGTACCAAACTTCTTCCGGGACAGGGGCAAGCTTTCTTT
TRBV28	-	17	few	TRBJ2-2	CASSFVLAGSNTGELFF	TGTGCCAGCAGTTTCGTATTGGCAGGGTCGAACACCGGGGAGCTGTTTTTT
TRBV7-6	-	15	few	TRBJ1-4	CASSLNQHKGEKLFF	TGTGCCAGCAGCTTAAATCAACATAAGGGGGAAAAACTGTTTTTT
TRBV25-1	-	18	many	TRBJ1-2	CASSELGPSAPLNYGYTF	TGTGCCAGCAGTGAATTGGGCCCTTCCGCCCCTCTTAACTATGGCTACACCTTC
TRBV7-2	-	12	-	TRBJ2-3	CASSFFTDTQYF	TGTGCCAGCAGCTTCTTTACAGATACGCAGTATTTT
TRBV20-1	-	11	-	TRBJ2-1	CSGVGPAEQFF	TGCAGTGGCGTAGGACCCGCCGAGCAGTTCTTC
TRBV23-1	TRBD1	18	few	TRBJ2-2	CASSQPSYRGGSTGELFF	TGCGCCAGCAGTCAACCCTCATACAGGGGTGGCAGCACCGGGGAGCTGTTTTTT
TRBV6-5	-	12	few	TRBJ2-5	CASSYRLGAQYF	TGTGCCAGCAGTTACAGGCTCGGGGCCCAGTACTTC
TRBV6-2/TRBV6-3	-	16	-	TRBJ2-3	CASSSRGRGITDTQYF	TGTGCCAGCAGTTCCCGGGGGCGGGGGATCACAGATACGCAGTATTTT
TRBV5-5	-	14	few	TRBJ1-5	CASSLGTANTPQHF	TGTGCCAGCAGCCTAGGGACCGCTAATACGCCCCAGCATTTT
TRBV7-8	TRBD1	17	few	TRBJ2-3	CASSPGTAVFGTDTQYF	TGTGCCAGCAGCCCAGGGACAGCCGTGTTTGGCACAGATACGCAGTATTTT
TRBV20-1	TRBD2	15	many	TRBJ2-5	CSASPSGGAQETQYF	TGCAGTGCTAGTCCTAGCGGGGGGGCCCAAGAGACCCAGTACTTC
TRBV6-1	TRBD1	13	few	TRBJ2-5	CASSEGRGKTQYF	TGTGCCAGCAGTGAGGGCAGGGGGAAGACCCAGTACTTC
TRBV11-2	-	13	-	TRBJ2-3	CASSLSLTDTQYF	TGTGCCAGCAGCCTTTCCCTAACAGATACGCAGTATTTT
TRBV4-3	TRBD1	15	many	TRBJ2-1	CASSPKTGVGNEQFF	TGCGCCAGCAGCCCAAAGACAGGGGTTGGCAATGAGCAGTTCTTC
TRBV29-1	TRBD2	15	-	TRBJ2-3	CRVEVGRGGTDTQYF	TGCAGAGTTGAAGTTGGGCGGGGGGGGACAGATACGCAGTATTTT
TRBV28	-	11	-	TRBJ2-5	CASSLYLTQYF	TGTGCCAGCAGTTTATACTTGACCCAGTACTTC
TRBV20-1	-	14	few	TRBJ1-6	CSATTGPNNSPLHF	TGCAGTGCCACAACGGGACCAAATAATTCACCCCTCCACTTT
TRBV7-8	-	16	-	TRBJ2-5	CASSLSSGRAKETQYF	TGTGCCAGCAGCTTATCCTCCGGGCGTGCAAAAGAGACCCAGTACTTC
TRBV10-3	-	13	few	TRBJ2-7	CAISVLGGYEQYF	TGTGCCATCAGCGTGCTCGGGGGCTACGAGCAGTACTTC
TRBV24-1	TRBD2	15	few	TRBJ2-5	CATSDRTSAQETQYF	TGTGCCACCAGTGATCGGACTAGCGCCCAAGAGACCCAGTACTTC
TRBV6-5	TRBD1	14	few	TRBJ1-5	CASRPETGRQPQHF	TGTGCCAGCAGGCCCGAGACAGGGCGTCAGCCCCAGCATTTT
TRBV7-6	-	12	many	TRBJ2-4	CASSGRGDIQYF	TGTGCCAGCTCGGGCAGAGGGGACATTCAGTACTTC
TRBV20-1	TRBD1	14	few	TRBJ2-5	CSAKSTGNGETQYF	TGCAGTGCTAAATCGACAGGGAACGGTGAGACCCAGTACTTC
TRBV6-1	TRBD1	13	many	TRBJ1-2	CASRPGQGYGYTF	TGTGCCAGCAGACCGGGACAGGGCTATGGCTACACCTTC
TRBV14	TRBD2	13	-	TRBJ2-7	CASSQELAAQQYF	TGTGCCAGCAGCCAAGAACTAGCGGCACAGCAGTACTTC
TRBV20-1	TRBD1	14	-	TRBJ1-5	CSAPTGGKDQPQHF	TGCAGTGCTCCGACAGGGGGAAAAGATCAGCCCCAGCATTTT
TRBV28	-	15	few	TRBJ2-3	CATQGLQISTDTQYF	TGTGCCACCCAGGGACTTCAGATTAGCACAGATACGCAGTATTTT
TRBV29-1	-	13	few	TRBJ1-2	CSVEDRSGIGYTF	TGCAGCGTTGAAGATCGATCGGGGATTGGCTACACCTTC
TRBV5-1	-	15	-	TRBJ2-1	CASSATGRRDNEQFF	TGCGCCAGCAGCGCGACGGGACGCAGAGACAATGAGCAGTTCTTC
TRBV5-1	-	14	-	TRBJ1-6	CASSGRSDNSPLHF	TGCGCCAGCAGCGGGAGGAGTGATAATTCACCCCTCCACTTT
TRBV6-5	-	13	few	TRBJ2-4	CASSTLAKNIQYF	TGTGCCAGCAGTACCCTAGCCAAAAACATTCAGTACTTC
TRBV6-1	-	15	few	TRBJ2-3	CASQPAGPSTDTQYF	TGTGCCAGCCAACCGGCAGGGCCGTCCACAGATACGCAGTATTTT
TRBV29-1	-	13	-	TRBJ1-1	CSVVRGVETEAFF	TGCAGCGTTGTTCGTGGGGTAGAAACTGAAGCTTTCTTT
TRBV12-3/TRBV12-4	-	16	-	TRBJ1-3	CASSFNPGRAGNTIYF	TGTGCCAGCAGTTTCAATCCGGGGAGAGCTGGAAACACCATATATTTT
TRBV12-3/TRBV12-4	-	13	many	TRBJ2-3	CASSPQETDTQYF	TGTGCCAGCAGCCCACAGGAAACAGATACGCAGTATTTT
TRBV13	-	16	few	TRBJ2-2	CASSPRQYANTGELFF	TGTGCCAGCAGCCCCCGACAATACGCGAACACCGGGGAGCTGTTTTTT
TRBV4-3	-	12	-	TRBJ2-5	CASSQDYETQYF	TGCGCCAGCAGCCAAGATTATGAGACCCAGTACTTC